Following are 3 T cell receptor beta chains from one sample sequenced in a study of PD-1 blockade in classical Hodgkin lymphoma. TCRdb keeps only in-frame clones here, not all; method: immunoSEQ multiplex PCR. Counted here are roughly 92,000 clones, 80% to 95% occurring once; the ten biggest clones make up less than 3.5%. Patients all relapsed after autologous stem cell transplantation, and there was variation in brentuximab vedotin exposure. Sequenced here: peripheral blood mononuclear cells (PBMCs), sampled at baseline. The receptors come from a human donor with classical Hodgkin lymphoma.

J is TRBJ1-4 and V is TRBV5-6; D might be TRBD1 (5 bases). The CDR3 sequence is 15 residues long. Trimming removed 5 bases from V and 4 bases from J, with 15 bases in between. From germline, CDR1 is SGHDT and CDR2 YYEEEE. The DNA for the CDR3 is TGTGCCAGCAGACGCGGAGGGGTCCATAATGAAAAACTGTTTTTT. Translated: CASRRGGVHNEKLFF.

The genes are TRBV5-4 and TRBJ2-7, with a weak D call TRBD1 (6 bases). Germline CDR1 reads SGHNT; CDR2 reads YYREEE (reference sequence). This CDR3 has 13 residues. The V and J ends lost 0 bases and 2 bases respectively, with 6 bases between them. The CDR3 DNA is TGTGCCAGCAGCTTGGACAGGGCCTACGAGCAGTACTTC. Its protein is CASSLDRAYEQYF.

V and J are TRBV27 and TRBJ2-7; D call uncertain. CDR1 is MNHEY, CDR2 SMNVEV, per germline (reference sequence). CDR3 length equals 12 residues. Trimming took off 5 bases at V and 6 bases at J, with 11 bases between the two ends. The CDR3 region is CASSPRPFEQYF. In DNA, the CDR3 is TGTGCCAGCAGTCCTCGGCCCTTCGAGCAGTACTTC.